This T cell receptor beta chain was captured by sequencing in a study of response to subunit inactivated influenza vaccine. This clonotype has more than one count but fewer than ten. Its antigen is not known. Study-level points and caveats: There was a suggestion from the authors that each seasonal influenza vaccination recruits few new T cells.

Germline loops: CDR1 MDHEN, CDR2 SYDVKM. Trimming pared 2 bases from V and 2 bases from J, leaving 9 bases between. The CDR3 consists of 14 residues. MiXCR was run by TCRdb on the RT-PCR reads, yielding one entry per CDR3 protein. Of hundreds of thousands of distinct CDR3 sequences listed, 15% to 18% are singletons. The V and J genes are TRBV28 and TRBJ2-5; D might be TRBD1 (6 bases). The receptor was isolated from a man in his fifties or sixties who received an inactivated influenza vaccine. Specimen: PBMCs from blood, collected 11 to 12 days after vaccination. In DNA, the CDR3 is TGTGCCAGCAGTTTAGGGACACAACAAGAGACCCAGTACTTC. Translating gives CASSLGTQQETQYF.